Sequencing of this TCR beta chain was carried out in a study of T cells in Graves' hyperthyroidism and ophthalmopathy (dated by TCRdb to the late 2010s). Study-level background: Peripheral blood samples were taken at the time of initial diagnosis, prior to any treatment. To identify distinguishing TCR V-J signatures, a discovery cohort of 90 to 100 patients was used, comprising 43 with Graves' ophthalmopathy and 57 with stable Graves' hyperthyroidism. An independent validation cohort of around 20 hyperthyroidism patients and 15 or so patients who later progressed to ophthalmopathy tested prospective prediction of ophthalmopathy. The roughly 94 discovery patients were randomly divided into training and test sets at a 7:3 ratio. In addition, the study compared T-cell repertoires in thyroid tissue and in blood from six Graves' hyperthyroidism patients. Following sampling, methimazole starting at 30 mg daily was given to hyperthyroidism patients, and high-dose intravenous methylprednisolone was given to ophthalmopathy patients. According to the paper, TCR Vbeta CDR3 sequencing was carried out on about 140 peripheral blood samples, which came from fewer than 50 ophthalmopathy, around 74 hyperthyroidism and roughly 17 progressor patients.

V and J lose 6 bases and 7 bases, and a span of 16 bases separates them. The CDR3 runs 14 residues from the cysteine to the phenylalanine. The DNA shown is the 42-base CDR3, in frame from base 1. The CDR1 and CDR2 encoded by the germline V gene (reference sequence) are DFQATT and SNEGSKA. A patient counted as having stable Graves' hyperthyroidism if no progression to ophthalmopathy occurred over 18 months of follow-up. Hyperthyroidism patients were aged 18 to 65 years and newly diagnosed, with disease duration of less than 2 months. Patients with uncontrolled infections, other autoimmune diseases, pregnancy or lactation were excluded. Diagnoses were based on clinical symptoms, serum thyroxine and TRAb, thyroid ultrasound and orbital computed tomography. PBMCs were separated from roughly 9.6 ml of fresh peripheral blood using Ficoll-Paque density gradient centrifugation. Total RNA was extracted with Trizol reagent, and quality was checked on an Agilent 2100 Bioanalyzer.

Broad study findings and their caveats: Most expanded thyroid clonotypes (frequency above 0.001) were also detected in blood, a finding suggesting that blood repertoires may reflect thyroid immune responses. During validation, the model predicted progression to ophthalmopathy a median of about 5.9 months ahead of onset, with roughly 65% sensitivity and 72% to 80% specificity. A 13 V-J signature model separated ophthalmopathy from stable hyperthyroidism, with 87.88% sensitivity and roughly 81% specificity in cross-validation and 80%/75% in testing. No statistical method was used to fix the sample size in advance, and group allocation was not hidden from the investigators.

The TCR beta CDR3 regions were amplified from the RNA transcripts. For the first round of RT-PCR on the TCR CDR3, the HTBI primer set was used together with the Qiagen OneStep RT-PCR kit. A second multiplex PCR round built the libraries, followed by size selection and purification. The libraries were sequenced on an Illumina HiSeq2000 using paired-end 100 bp reads. The study's own analysis went as follows. SOAPnuke was used to process the raw data, with reads discarded if the reads contained adapters or uncalled bases, had a mean Phred below 15, or lacked an exact constant-primer or identifier match. High-quality paired reads were merged with COPE v1.2.5, and unique nucleotide sequences were defined as clonotypes. MiTCR v1.1 was used to align the clonotypes against IMGT TRBV, TRBD and TRBJ reference segments. The analysis included only V-J combinations with a frequency above 0.0001, which together covered around 99% of the repertoires. The TCS score was defined as the ratio of F50 (clonal expansion) to E x V (chaos), calculated using BLOSUM62-based TCRdist between CDR3 peptides within each V-J. Welch's t-statistics and random forest reduced some 510 V-J features to roughly 13, which were used in a naive Bayes classifier (R e1071). The public reads were run again by TCRdb, first through fastp at Q25 and then through MiXCR, and only productive beta chains were kept. CDR3 protein duplicates are merged, each entry listing the most common genes and DNA. What appears here as the V and J calls and clone size reflects TCRdb's work, not the paper's. Across this sample there are 380,000 or so distinct CDR3 sequences, with about 18% seen only once. Of the sample, 3.7% falls within the top ten clones.

This clonotype was seen a few times. Its antigen is still unknown. No base qualities exist here, and no much larger clone lies one base off it. This chain joins TRBV20-1 to TRBJ1-6; perhaps TRBD1 is the D gene, with 6 bases matching. The sample was blood. This TCR came from a woman between 18 and 29 years old with Graves' hyperthyroidism. The bases are TGCAGTGCCCCTCTTGGGGGCCGGAATTCACCCCTCCACTTT. Its amino acids are CSAPLGGRNSPLHF.